A selection of T cell receptor beta chains follows, all from one sample in a study of early T cells in non-severe SARS-CoV-2 infection. TCRdb ran MiXCR on the 5' RACE reads and lists one entry per CDR3 protein. The profile covers approximately 110,000 distinct CDR3 sequences, with 14% to 15% appearing a single time and 21% taken by the ten largest. Specimen: whole blood. The receptors were gathered from an adult who was a healthcare worker with PCR-confirmed SARS-CoV-2 infection or an uninfected control (not recorded which). Each CDR3 is given with its conserved first and last residue. Fields, in order: clone size, D gene, V gene, J gene, CDR3 DNA, CDR3 protein. A D gene is named only where the DNA matches it firmly. Clone size is stated in some rows and not others, as once, few, many or a class when expanded.

abundance: .
d_gene: TRBD1
v_gene: TRBV7-9
j_gene: TRBJ1-2
CDR3nt: TGTGCCAGCAGCTCCTTCGACAGGGACGACTATGGCTACACCTTC
CDR3aa: CASSSFDRDDYGYTF

abundance: few
d_gene: .
v_gene: TRBV18
j_gene: TRBJ1-2
CDR3nt: TGTGCCAGCTCGGCCGGGCTGACGTCTGGCTACACCTTC
CDR3aa: CASSAGLTSGYTF

abundance: .
d_gene: .
v_gene: TRBV6-1
j_gene: TRBJ2-3
CDR3nt: TGTGCCAGCACCCTCCGGGGACCGAGCACAGATACGCAGTATTTT
CDR3aa: CASTLRGPSTDTQYF

abundance: few
d_gene: TRBD2
v_gene: TRBV13
j_gene: TRBJ2-2
CDR3nt: TGTGCCAGCAGCTCCCAACTAGCGGGGATTAACACCGGGGAGCTGTTTTTT
CDR3aa: CASSSQLAGINTGELFF

abundance: .
d_gene: .
v_gene: TRBV7-2
j_gene: TRBJ2-2
CDR3nt: TGTGCCAGCAGCTTAGAGCTTGTCAGGGAGCTGTTTTTT
CDR3aa: CASSLELVRELFF

abundance: few
d_gene: .
v_gene: TRBV6-6
j_gene: TRBJ2-1
CDR3nt: TGTGCCAGCACCCCCGACTTCGTAAAAGGGGGGTACAATGAGCAGTTCTTC
CDR3aa: CASTPDFVKGGYNEQFF

abundance: few
d_gene: TRBD1
v_gene: TRBV6-2/TRBV6-3
j_gene: TRBJ1-5
CDR3nt: TGTGCCACCTCCGGGACAGGTAGCAATCAGCCCCAGCATTTT
CDR3aa: CATSGTGSNQPQHF

abundance: .
d_gene: .
v_gene: TRBV11-1
j_gene: TRBJ1-1
CDR3nt: TGTGCCAGCAGCTTAGACGGAGACGGCACTGAAGCTTTCTTT
CDR3aa: CASSLDGDGTEAFF

abundance: .
d_gene: .
v_gene: TRBV7-9
j_gene: TRBJ1-1
CDR3nt: TGTGCCAGCACCGCGTGGGGGGGCGCGAGCACTGAAGCTTTCTTT
CDR3aa: CASTAWGGASTEAFF

abundance: many
d_gene: .
v_gene: TRBV7-9
j_gene: TRBJ1-1
CDR3nt: TGTGCCAGCAGGCACGGGACCGCTGAAGCTTTCTTT
CDR3aa: CASRHGTAEAFF

abundance: few
d_gene: .
v_gene: TRBV3-1
j_gene: TRBJ1-1
CDR3nt: TGTGCCAGCAGTCGGGGGCTCCCCGGGGACACTGAAGCTTTCTTT
CDR3aa: CASSRGLPGDTEAFF

abundance: few
d_gene: TRBD1
v_gene: TRBV20-1
j_gene: TRBJ1-5
CDR3nt: TGCAGTGCTCAGGGGGGGGTAAATCAGCCCCAGCATTTT
CDR3aa: CSAQGGVNQPQHF

abundance: few
d_gene: .
v_gene: TRBV27
j_gene: TRBJ2-7
CDR3nt: TGTGCCAGCAGTCAGGACTTCTCAGGGGAGCAGTACTTC
CDR3aa: CASSQDFSGEQYF

abundance: few
d_gene: .
v_gene: TRBV5-1
j_gene: TRBJ1-1
CDR3nt: TGCGCCAGCAGCCTGCAGGGGTTGGACACTGAAGCTTTCTTT
CDR3aa: CASSLQGLDTEAFF

abundance: few
d_gene: .
v_gene: TRBV20-1
j_gene: TRBJ2-1
CDR3nt: TGCAGTTTGCAGGACCGCACTTACAATGAGCAGTTCTTC
CDR3aa: CSLQDRTYNEQFF

abundance: few
d_gene: .
v_gene: TRBV11-2
j_gene: TRBJ2-7
CDR3nt: TGTGCCAGCAGCCACCTGTCCAGCCGCCCTATCTACGAGCAGTACTTC
CDR3aa: CASSHLSSRPIYEQYF

abundance: .
d_gene: TRBD1
v_gene: TRBV2
j_gene: TRBJ2-3
CDR3nt: TGTGCCAGCAGCCCATCGACAGGGCCAGATACGCAGTATTTT
CDR3aa: CASSPSTGPDTQYF

abundance: few
d_gene: TRBD2
v_gene: TRBV19
j_gene: TRBJ2-7
CDR3nt: TGTGCCAGTAGCCGACTAGCGGGGAAGTCCTACGAGCAGTACTTC
CDR3aa: CASSRLAGKSYEQYF

abundance: few
d_gene: .
v_gene: TRBV12-5
j_gene: TRBJ2-3
CDR3nt: TGTGCTAGTGGTTTGCCCGGCGGGGCCGACGCGGGGAATACGCAGTATTTT
CDR3aa: CASGLPGGADAGNTQYF

abundance: .
d_gene: .
v_gene: TRBV4-1
j_gene: TRBJ2-2
CDR3nt: TGCGCCAGCAGCCAGCAAGGGGGAGGCGGGGAGCTGTTTTTT
CDR3aa: CASSQQGGGGELFF

abundance: many
d_gene: TRBD1
v_gene: TRBV12-3/TRBV12-4
j_gene: TRBJ1-6
CDR3nt: TGTGCCAGCAGTCGGGACAGTAATTCACCCCTCCACTTT
CDR3aa: CASSRDSNSPLHF

abundance: few
d_gene: TRBD1
v_gene: TRBV7-9
j_gene: TRBJ2-4
CDR3nt: TGTGCCAGCAGCTTGGGGTCCGGGACAGAGCTCTTCATTCAGTACTTC
CDR3aa: CASSLGSGTELFIQYF

abundance: .
d_gene: TRBD1
v_gene: TRBV29-1
j_gene: TRBJ1-1
CDR3nt: TGCAGCGTCTTCAGGGGGGGGACAGGTGAAGCTTTCTTT
CDR3aa: CSVFRGGTGEAFF

abundance: many
d_gene: TRBD1
v_gene: TRBV7-2
j_gene: TRBJ2-5
CDR3nt: TGTGCCAGCAGCGGGACAGCCAGCCAAGAGACCCAGTACTTC
CDR3aa: CASSGTASQETQYF

abundance: few
d_gene: .
v_gene: TRBV30
j_gene: TRBJ1-1
CDR3nt: TGTGCCTGGAGCGCCAACTTGAACACTGAAGCTTTCTTT
CDR3aa: CAWSANLNTEAFF

abundance: .
d_gene: TRBD2
v_gene: TRBV24-1
j_gene: TRBJ2-3
CDR3nt: TGTGCCACCAGTGATCCTGGACTAGTTGGAGATACGCAGTATTTT
CDR3aa: CATSDPGLVGDTQYF

abundance: .
d_gene: TRBD2
v_gene: TRBV5-4
j_gene: TRBJ2-3
CDR3nt: TGTGCCAGCAGCAAGGGGACTAGCGGGGGTATCTATACGCAGTATTTT
CDR3aa: CASSKGTSGGIYTQYF

abundance: few
d_gene: TRBD2
v_gene: TRBV5-4
j_gene: TRBJ2-1
CDR3nt: TGTGCCAGCAGCTTAAGCCTAGCGGGGAACAATGAGCAGTTCTTC
CDR3aa: CASSLSLAGNNEQFF

abundance: .
d_gene: .
v_gene: TRBV27
j_gene: TRBJ2-7
CDR3nt: TGTGCCACCACCGACCCGGTCCACTCCTACGAGCAGTACTTC
CDR3aa: CATTDPVHSYEQYF